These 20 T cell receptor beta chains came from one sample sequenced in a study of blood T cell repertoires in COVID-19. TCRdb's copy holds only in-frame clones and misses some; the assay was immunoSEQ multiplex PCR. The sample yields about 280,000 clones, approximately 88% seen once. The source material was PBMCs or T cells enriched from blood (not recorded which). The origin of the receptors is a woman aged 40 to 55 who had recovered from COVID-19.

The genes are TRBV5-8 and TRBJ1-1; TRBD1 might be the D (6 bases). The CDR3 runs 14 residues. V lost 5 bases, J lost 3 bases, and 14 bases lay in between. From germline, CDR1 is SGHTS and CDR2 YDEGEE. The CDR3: CASSGRGFDTEAFF. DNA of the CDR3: TGTGCCAGCAGTGGCAGGGGATTTGACACTGAAGCTTTCTTT. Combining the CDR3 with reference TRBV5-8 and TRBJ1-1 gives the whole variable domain EAGVTQSPTHLIKTRGQQATLRCSPISGHTSVYWYQQALGLGLQFLLWYDEGEERNRGNFPPRFSGRQFPNYSSELNVNALELEDSALYLCASSGRGFDTEAFFGQGTRLTVV.

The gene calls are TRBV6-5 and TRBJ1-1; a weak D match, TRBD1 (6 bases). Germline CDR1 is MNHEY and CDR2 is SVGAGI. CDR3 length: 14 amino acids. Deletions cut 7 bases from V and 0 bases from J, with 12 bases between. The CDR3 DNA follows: TGTGCCAGCATGGAACAGGGATTGAACACTGAAGCTTTCTTT. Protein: CASMEQGLNTEAFF.

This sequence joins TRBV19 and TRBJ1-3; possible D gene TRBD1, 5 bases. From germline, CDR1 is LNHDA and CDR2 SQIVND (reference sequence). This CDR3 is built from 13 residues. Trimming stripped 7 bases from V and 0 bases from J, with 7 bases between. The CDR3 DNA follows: TGTGCCAGTACGGGGGACTCTGGAAACACCATATATTTT. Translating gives CASTGDSGNTIYF.

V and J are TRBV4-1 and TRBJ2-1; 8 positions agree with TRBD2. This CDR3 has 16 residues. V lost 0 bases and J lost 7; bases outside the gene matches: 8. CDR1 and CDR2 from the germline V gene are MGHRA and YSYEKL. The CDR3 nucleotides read TGCGCCAGCAGCCAAGATTCCAGCGGGAGTGGGAATGAGCAGTTCTTC. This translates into CASSQDSSGSGNEQFF.

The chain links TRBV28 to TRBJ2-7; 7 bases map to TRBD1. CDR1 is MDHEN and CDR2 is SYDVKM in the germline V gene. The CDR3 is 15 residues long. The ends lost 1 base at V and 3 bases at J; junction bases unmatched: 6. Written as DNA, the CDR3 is TGTGCCAGCAGTTTATTCGGGGACAGCCGCTACGAGCAGTACTTC. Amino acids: CASSLFGDSRYEQYF.

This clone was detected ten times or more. CDR3 nucleotide sequence: TGTGCCAGCAGTTGGTCAGTCTCTGGAAACACCATATATTTT. Translation gives CASSWSVSGNTIYF. The V and J genes are TRBV6-5 and TRBJ1-3; D call uncertain. The CDR3 length is 14 residues. Per germline, CDR1 MNHEY and CDR2 SVGAGI. V lost 4 bases, J lost 0 bases, and 7 bases lay in between.

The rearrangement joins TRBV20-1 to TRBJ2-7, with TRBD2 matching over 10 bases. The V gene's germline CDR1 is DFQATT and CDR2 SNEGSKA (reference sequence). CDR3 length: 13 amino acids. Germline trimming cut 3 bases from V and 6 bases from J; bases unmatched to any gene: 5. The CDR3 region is CSASSGRSGEQYF. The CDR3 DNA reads TGCAGTGCTAGTAGCGGGAGGTCGGGCGAGCAGTACTTC.

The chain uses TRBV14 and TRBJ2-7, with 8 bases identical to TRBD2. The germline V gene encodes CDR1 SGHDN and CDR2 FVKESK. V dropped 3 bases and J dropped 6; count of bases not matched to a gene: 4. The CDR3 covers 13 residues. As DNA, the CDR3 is TGTGCCAGCAGCCAGGCCGGGGGGGGCGAGCAGTACTTC. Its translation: CASSQAGGGEQYF.

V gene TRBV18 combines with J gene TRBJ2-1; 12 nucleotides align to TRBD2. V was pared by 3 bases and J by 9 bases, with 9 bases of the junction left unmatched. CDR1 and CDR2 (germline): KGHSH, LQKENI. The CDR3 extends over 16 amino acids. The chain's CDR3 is CASSPMASGRASEQFF. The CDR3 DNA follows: TGTGCCAGCTCACCGATGGCTAGCGGGAGGGCCAGTGAGCAGTTCTTC.

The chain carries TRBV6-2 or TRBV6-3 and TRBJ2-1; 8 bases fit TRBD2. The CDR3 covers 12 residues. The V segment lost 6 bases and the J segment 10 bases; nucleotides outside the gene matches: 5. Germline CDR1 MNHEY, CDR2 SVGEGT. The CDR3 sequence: CASSGLAQEQFF. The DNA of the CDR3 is TGTGCCAGCAGCGGACTAGCTCAAGAGCAGTTCTTC.

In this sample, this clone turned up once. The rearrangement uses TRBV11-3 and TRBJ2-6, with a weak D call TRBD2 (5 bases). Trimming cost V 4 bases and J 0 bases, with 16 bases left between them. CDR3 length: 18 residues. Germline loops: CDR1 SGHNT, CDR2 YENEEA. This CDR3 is CASSSRDFGSSGANVLTF. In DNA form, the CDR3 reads TGTGCCAGCAGCTCCCGGGATTTTGGATCCTCTGGGGCCAACGTCCTGACTTTC.

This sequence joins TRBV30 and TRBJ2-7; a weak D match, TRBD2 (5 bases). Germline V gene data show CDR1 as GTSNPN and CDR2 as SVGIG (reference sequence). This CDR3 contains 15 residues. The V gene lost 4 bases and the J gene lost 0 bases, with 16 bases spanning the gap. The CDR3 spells CAWTGDAGGSYEQYF. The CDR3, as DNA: TGTGCCTGGACAGGCGACGCCGGAGGCTCCTACGAGCAGTACTTC.

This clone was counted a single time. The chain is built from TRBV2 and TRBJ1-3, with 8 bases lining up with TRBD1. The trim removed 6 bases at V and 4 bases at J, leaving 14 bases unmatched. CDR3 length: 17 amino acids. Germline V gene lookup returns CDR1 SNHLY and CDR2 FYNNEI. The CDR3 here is CASRQRFGQGSGNTIYF. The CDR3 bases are TGTGCCAGCAGGCAAAGATTTGGACAGGGCTCAGGAAACACCATATATTTT.

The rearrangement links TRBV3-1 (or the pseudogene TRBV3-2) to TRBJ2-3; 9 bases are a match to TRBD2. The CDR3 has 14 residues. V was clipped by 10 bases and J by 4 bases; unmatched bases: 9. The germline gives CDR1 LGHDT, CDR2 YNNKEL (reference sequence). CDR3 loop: CATRGRARADTQYF. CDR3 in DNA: TGTGCCACACGCGGGAGGGCTAGGGCAGATACGCAGTATTTT.

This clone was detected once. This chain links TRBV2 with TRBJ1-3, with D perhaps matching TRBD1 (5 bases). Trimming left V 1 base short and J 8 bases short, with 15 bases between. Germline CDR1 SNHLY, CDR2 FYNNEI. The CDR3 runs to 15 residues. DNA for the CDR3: TGTGCCAGCAGTGAAGATCCCCCCCAAGGGGACACCATATATTTT. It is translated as CASSEDPPQGDTIYF.

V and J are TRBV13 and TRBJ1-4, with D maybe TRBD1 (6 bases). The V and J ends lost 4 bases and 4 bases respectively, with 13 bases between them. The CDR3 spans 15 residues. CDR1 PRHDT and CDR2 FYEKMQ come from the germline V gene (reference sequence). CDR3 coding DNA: TGTGCCAGCAGCTCGTGGACAGACCATAATGAAAAACTGTTTTTT. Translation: CASSSWTDHNEKLFF.

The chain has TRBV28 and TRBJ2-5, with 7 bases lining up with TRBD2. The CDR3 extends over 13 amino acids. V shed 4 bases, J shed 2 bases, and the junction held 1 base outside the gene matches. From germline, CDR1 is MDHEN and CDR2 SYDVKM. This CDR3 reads CASSSGGQETQYF. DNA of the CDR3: TGTGCCAGCAGTTCCGGGGGGCAAGAGACCCAGTACTTC.

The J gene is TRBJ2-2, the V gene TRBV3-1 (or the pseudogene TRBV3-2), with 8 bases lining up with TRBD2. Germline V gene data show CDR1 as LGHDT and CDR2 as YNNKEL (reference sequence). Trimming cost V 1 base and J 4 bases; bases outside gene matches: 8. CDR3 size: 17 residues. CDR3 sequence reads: CASSQGDRLAGTGELFF. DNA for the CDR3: TGTGCCAGCAGCCAAGGAGATAGGCTAGCGGGCACCGGGGAGCTGTTTTTT.

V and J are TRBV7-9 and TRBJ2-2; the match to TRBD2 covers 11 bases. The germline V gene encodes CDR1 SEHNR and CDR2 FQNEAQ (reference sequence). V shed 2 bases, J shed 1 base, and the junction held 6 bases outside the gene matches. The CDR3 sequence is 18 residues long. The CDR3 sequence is CASSLPFSGRVNTGELFF. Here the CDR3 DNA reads TGTGCCAGCAGCTTACCTTTTAGCGGGAGGGTGAACACCGGGGAGCTGTTTTTT.

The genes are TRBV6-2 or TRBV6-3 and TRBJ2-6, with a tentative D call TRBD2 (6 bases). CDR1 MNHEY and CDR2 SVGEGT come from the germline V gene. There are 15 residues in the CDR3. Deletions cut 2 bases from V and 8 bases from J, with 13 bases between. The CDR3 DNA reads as TGTGCCAGCAGTTACGGAGGAGGGGATTCCAACGTCCTGACTTTC. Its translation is CASSYGGGDSNVLTF.